The 29 T cell receptor beta chains below were found in one sample sequenced in a study of yellow fever vaccine responses in identical twins. TCRdb reanalysed the RT-PCR reads using MiXCR and keeps one entry per CDR3 protein. The data hold a few thousand distinct CDR3 sequences, with about 69% observed a single time. The sequences come from T cells from blood (PBMCs), unsorted or a sorted subset (not recorded which), collected before or after yellow fever vaccination (not recorded which). The source is a woman aged 18-29 years who received the yellow fever vaccine.

The chain couples TRBV4-3 to TRBJ2-7; TRBD2 matches 12 bases. There are 16 residues in the CDR3. Germline-derived CDR1 and CDR2 are LGHNA and YSLEER. Losses at the gene ends were 1 base for V and 0 bases for J; bases not matched to a gene: 1. CDR3: CASSQGLAGASYEQYF. Written as DNA, the CDR3 is TGCGCCAGCAGCCAAGGACTAGCGGGAGCCTCCTACGAGCAGTACTTC.

The chain employs TRBV18 and TRBJ2-5; unclear D gene. The germline CDR1 and CDR2 sequences are KGHSH and LQKENI. The CDR3 is 11 residues long. Trimming removed 4 bases at V and 2 bases at J, with 2 bases between. CDR3 sequence reads: CASSQQETQYF. For the CDR3, the DNA is TGTGCCAGCTCACAGCAAGAGACCCAGTACTTC.

This sequence joins TRBV20-1 and TRBJ1-2, with D possibly TRBD1 on 6 matching bases. The CDR3 is made up of 14 amino acids. CDR1 DFQATT and CDR2 SNEGSKA come from the germline V gene (reference sequence). Trimming removed 5 bases at V and 2 bases at J, with 15 bases between. CDR3 in DNA: TGCAGTGCTTCGCTCGGGGGCTGGAACTATGGCTACACCTTC. This codes for CSASLGGWNYGYTF.

The rearrangement uses TRBV7-9 and TRBJ2-1; 7 bases line up with TRBD2. Germline V gene lookup returns CDR1 SEHNR and CDR2 FQNEAQ (reference sequence). This CDR3 contains 14 residues. The V segment lost 3 bases and the J segment 5 bases; nucleotides outside the gene matches: 4. The CDR3: CASSLGGSHNEQFF. DNA of the CDR3: TGTGCCAGCAGCTTGGGGGGGAGTCACAATGAGCAGTTCTTC.

This chain links TRBV20-1 with TRBJ2-5; D gene ambiguous. The CDR3 contains 12 residues. Germline-derived CDR1 and CDR2 are DFQATT and SNEGSKA (reference sequence). The ends were cut back, 4 bases at V and 2 bases at J, with 8 bases in the middle. CDR3 loop: CSATWIQETQYF. CDR3 coding DNA: TGCAGTGCTACGTGGATACAAGAGACCCAGTACTTC.

The CDR3 bases are TGCGCCAGCAGCCAAGATTTTTCCGGGAGTGGGTACAAAAACATTCAGTACTTC. This codes for CASSQDFSGSGYKNIQYF. V gene TRBV4-3 combines with J gene TRBJ2-4; a weak D match, TRBD2 (6 bases). The V gene's germline CDR1 is LGHNA and CDR2 YSLEER. Trimming stripped 0 bases from V and 3 bases from J, with 18 bases between. This CDR3 is 18 amino acids long.

This clonotype was seen just once. The J gene is TRBJ2-5, the V gene TRBV13; D is possibly TRBD1 (5 bases). The CDR3 is 13 residues long. Trimming took 5 bases from V and 3 from J, leaving 10 bases between them. The V gene's germline CDR1 is PRHDT and CDR2 FYEKMQ (reference sequence). The CDR3 coding sequence is TGTGCCAGCAGCGTAAGGGGCGAAGAGACCCAGTACTTC. It specifies CASSVRGEETQYF.

This chain links TRBV2 with TRBJ2-5; D could derive from TRBD1 or TRBD2 (6 bases each). The V gene lost 5 bases and the J gene lost 5 bases, with 15 bases spanning the gap. The CDR3 covers 14 residues. Per the germline V gene, CDR1 is SNHLY and CDR2 is FYNNEI. DNA for the CDR3: TGTGCCAGCAGTTGGGGGGACAAGGTGGAGACCCAGTACTTC. Its protein is CASSWGDKVETQYF.

The V call is TRBV5-1, the J call TRBJ1-6, with 8 bases lining up with TRBD1. CDR3 length equals 17 residues. From germline, CDR1 is SGHRS and CDR2 YFSETQ. Trimming took 4 bases from V and 3 from J; bases not matched to a gene: 9. The CDR3 sequence: CASSPRTGMDYNSPLHF. The CDR3 coding sequence is TGCGCCAGCAGCCCCAGGACAGGGATGGACTATAATTCACCCCTCCACTTT.

The chain is built from TRBV29-1 and TRBJ2-7; 7 bases are a match to TRBD1. In germline, CDR1 is SQVTM, CDR2 ANQGSEA. The CDR3 runs to 13 residues. Trimming removed 6 bases from V and 4 bases from J; junction bases left unmatched: 9. The CDR3 loop is CSVAPGTVYEQYF. CDR3 nucleotides: TGCAGCGTAGCTCCCGGGACAGTTTACGAGCAGTACTTC.

The J gene is TRBJ2-7, the V gene TRBV11-3; 7 nucleotides agree with TRBD1. The trim removed 2 bases at V and 7 bases at J, leaving 5 bases unmatched. The CDR3 is 13 amino acids. Germline loops: CDR1 SGHNT, CDR2 YENEEA. This chain's CDR3 is CASSLRDRDEQYF. In DNA form, the CDR3 reads TGTGCCAGCAGCTTACGGGACAGAGATGAGCAGTACTTC. The full variable domain, with the rest looked up from reference TRBV11-3 and TRBJ2-7, is EAGVVQSPRYKIIEKKQPVAFWCNPISGHNTLYWYLQNLGQGPELLIRYENEEAVDDSQLPKDRFSAERLKGVDSTLKIQPAELGDSAVYLCASSLRDRDEQYFGPGTRLTVT.

The rearrangement uses TRBV29-1 and TRBJ2-6, with no clear D. The CDR3 spans 13 residues. Germline V gene data show CDR1 as SQVTM and CDR2 as ANQGSEA. Trimming removed 3 bases at V and 1 base at J, with 4 bases between. CDR3 DNA: TGCAGCGTTGATACATCTGGGGCCAACGTCCTGACTTTC. Its protein is CSVDTSGANVLTF. The variable domain in full, completed from reference TRBV29-1 and TRBJ2-6, reads SAVISQKPSRDICQRGTSLTIQCQVDSQVTMMFWYRQQPGQSLTLIATANQGSEATYESGFVIDKFPISRPNLTFSTLTVSNMSPEDSSIYLCSVDTSGANVLTFGAGSRLTVL.

This chain connects TRBV29-1 to TRBJ2-7, with D possibly being TRBD1 (6 bases). V shed 6 bases and J shed 3 bases, with 12 bases lying between them. CDR3 size: 12 residues. Germline CDR1 reads SQVTM; CDR2 reads ANQGSEA. The CDR3 loop reads CSVAKDSYEQYF. In DNA, the CDR3 is TGCAGCGTGGCGAAGGACAGCTACGAGCAGTACTTC.

This clonotype was counted once. As DNA, the CDR3 is TGCAGCGTCCATTCGGGAGCAGATACGCAGTATTTT. This sequence encodes CSVHSGADTQYF. The V gene is TRBV29-1, the J gene TRBJ2-3; D perhaps matches TRBD2 (6 bases). The germline CDR1 and CDR2 sequences are SQVTM and ANQGSEA. V lost 6 bases, J lost 4 bases, and 11 bases lay in between. The CDR3 length is 12 residues.

V usage is TRBV10-3 and J usage is TRBJ1-4; TRBD1 matches 7 bases. Per germline, CDR1 ENHRY and CDR2 SYGVKD. This CDR3 has 13 amino acids. J gave up 13 bases and V 2 bases, and 7 bases lay outside the gene matches. In DNA, the CDR3 is TGTGCCATCAGTGAGGGGACAGAGAGAACACTGTTTTTT. As protein: CAISEGTERTLFF.

The chain carries TRBV11-2 and TRBJ2-7; D ambiguous. Germline V gene lookup returns CDR1 SGHAT and CDR2 FQNNGV. V was pared by 3 bases and J by 1 base, with 7 bases between. This CDR3 comprises 13 residues. The CDR3 loop is CASSFKESYEQYF. For the CDR3, the DNA is TGTGCCAGCAGCTTTAAGGAATCCTACGAGCAGTACTTC.

The gene calls are TRBV12-3 or TRBV12-4 and TRBJ2-5, with D perhaps matching TRBD2 (6 bases). This CDR3 spans 15 amino acids. Trimming shortened V by 6 bases and J by 0 bases, and 14 bases separated the two germline ends. CDR3 sequence: CASSLLAENQETQYF. The CDR3 DNA is TGTGCCAGCAGCCTCTTAGCGGAAAACCAAGAGACCCAGTACTTC.

The rearrangement uses TRBV28 and TRBJ2-1, with 7 bases that match TRBD2. The CDR3 runs to 13 residues. The trim removed 8 bases at V and 4 bases at J, leaving 5 bases unmatched. The germline gives CDR1 MDHEN, CDR2 SYDVKM. The CDR3 DNA sequence: TGTGCCAGCTGGGGAGGGAGGTACAATGAGCAGTTCTTC. The encoded protein is CASWGGRYNEQFF.

The rearrangement links TRBV14 to TRBJ2-3; TRBD2 is a possible D gene (5 bases). This CDR3 is built from 14 residues. Germline CDR1 and CDR2: SGHDN and FVKESK. The V and J ends lost 4 bases and 5 bases respectively, with 13 bases between them. The CDR3 spells CASSPYFRGDTQYF. The CDR3 nucleotides read TGTGCCAGCAGCCCTTACTTCCGGGGAGATACGCAGTATTTT. Complete variable domain (other parts from reference TRBV14 and TRBJ2-3): EAGVTQFPSHSVIEKGQTVTLRCDPISGHDNLYWYRRVMGKEIKFLLHFVKESKQDESGMPNNRFLAERTGGTYSTLKVQPAELEDSGVYFCASSPYFRGDTQYFGPGTRLTVL.

In DNA, the CDR3 is TGCAGCGTTAGGGGACAGGGGGGCGACGAGCAGTACTTC. This translates into CSVRGQGGDEQYF. The J gene is TRBJ2-7, the V gene TRBV29-1; 11 bases agree with TRBD1. Trimming cost V 5 bases and J 5 bases; bases outside gene matches: 5. The germline gives CDR1 SQVTM, CDR2 ANQGSEA. The CDR3 contains 13 residues.

V gene TRBV7-9 combines with J gene TRBJ1-2, with D possibly being TRBD1 (5 bases). V dropped 2 bases and J dropped 8 bases, with 12 bases sitting between them. CDR1 is SEHNR and CDR2 is FQNEAQ in the germline V gene (reference sequence). CDR3 length: 13 amino acids. DNA of the CDR3: TGTGCCAGCAGCTTAAAGGGACTTGAGGGCTACACCTTC. Protein product: CASSLKGLEGYTF.

The chain is built from TRBV18 and TRBJ1-2; 9 bases are a match to TRBD1. The ends lost 4 bases at V and 3 bases at J; junction bases unmatched: 3. This CDR3 spans 14 amino acids. Germline V gene lookup returns CDR1 KGHSH and CDR2 LQKENI. The CDR3 region is CASSRTGGDYGYTF. DNA for the CDR3: TGTGCCAGCTCACGAACAGGGGGCGACTATGGCTACACCTTC.

This clonotype was detected a few times. This chain connects TRBV20-1 to TRBJ1-1; D possibly corresponds to TRBD1 (5 bases). This CDR3 is 13 amino acids long. Trimming pared 6 bases from V and 0 bases from J, leaving 11 bases between. Germline-derived CDR1 and CDR2 are DFQATT and SNEGSKA (reference sequence). CDR3 amino acids: CSAQDIVNTEAFF. The CDR3 DNA reads as TGCAGTGCGCAGGACATAGTGAACACTGAAGCTTTCTTT.

This clonotype has a handful of counts. This chain connects TRBV28 to TRBJ2-7; no clear D. This CDR3 comprises 12 residues. Germline lookup yields CDR1 MDHEN and CDR2 SYDVKM. V was pared by 3 bases and J by 3 bases, with 6 bases between. CDR3: CASSFAGYEQYF. The CDR3 coding sequence is TGTGCCAGCAGTTTTGCAGGCTACGAGCAGTACTTC.

CDR3: CASIDDQGLTNEKLFF. The CDR3 bases are TGTGCCAGCATCGACGACCAGGGTTTAACTAATGAAAAACTGTTTTTT. This chain joins TRBV11-1 and TRBJ1-4; D may be TRBD1 (5 bases). V was clipped by 7 bases and J by 1 base, with 16 bases between them. The germline gives CDR1 SGHAT, CDR2 FQDESV (reference sequence). The CDR3 contains 16 residues.

The chain carries TRBV29-1 and TRBJ2-5, with D unresolved. CDR3 length: 11 amino acids. V lost 7 bases to trimming and J lost 5 bases, with 11 bases between them. Looked up from germline, CDR1 is SQVTM and CDR2 is ANQGSEA. In DNA, the CDR3 is TGCAGCGCACCTATAGGGGAGACCCAGTACTTC. Translation gives CSAPIGETQYF.

The chain employs TRBV23-1 and TRBJ1-5, with 7 bases lining up with TRBD1. TRBV23-1 is an ORF; its function is uncertain. The V segment lost 3 bases and the J segment 2 bases; nucleotides outside the gene matches: 4. The CDR3 has 15 amino acids. The CDR3 bases are TGCGCCAGCAGTCAGAGCGGACAGGGCAATCAGCCCCAGCATTTT. It yields the protein CASSQSGQGNQPQHF.

This clonotype was detected only a few times. The V call is TRBV7-9, the J call TRBJ2-3, with TRBD2 identical over 13 bases. V lost 3 bases to trimming and J lost 1 base; unmatched junction nucleotides: 1. The germline gives CDR1 SEHNR, CDR2 FQNEAQ (reference sequence). The CDR3 sequence is 16 residues long. The DNA of the CDR3 is TGTGCCAGCAGCTTTGGACTAGCGGGGGGCACAGATACGCAGTATTTT. It is translated as CASSFGLAGGTDTQYF.

The J gene is TRBJ1-1, the V gene TRBV29-1; TRBD1 matches 7 bases. The CDR3 runs to 13 residues. CDR1 is SQVTM, CDR2 ANQGSEA, per germline. Germline trimming cut 5 bases from V and 1 base from J; bases unmatched to any gene: 4. The CDR3 is CSVLTGANTEAFF. CDR3 coding DNA: TGCAGCGTTCTAACAGGGGCGAACACTGAAGCTTTCTTT. Using reference TRBV29-1 and TRBJ1-1 for the parts outside the CDR3, the full variable domain is SAVISQKPSRDICQRGTSLTIQCQVDSQVTMMFWYRQQPGQSLTLIATANQGSEATYESGFVIDKFPISRPNLTFSTLTVSNMSPEDSSIYLCSVLTGANTEAFFGQGTRLTVV.